The 26 T cell receptor beta chains below come from one sample, sequenced in a study of T cells in localized non-small cell lung cancer. Sequenced by immunoSEQ multiplex PCR; TCRdb stores in-frame clones only, minus some. Of about 3,700 clones in the sample, 20% to 25% are singletons; the top ten hold about 27%. The material was lung tumor tissue, obtained before any cancer treatment. The receptor set was obtained from a woman aged 35 to 69 with stage I lung adenocarcinoma.

The chain recombines TRBV18 with TRBJ2-1; 7 bases match TRBD2. The CDR3 has 16 residues. Germline V CDR1 and CDR2: KGHSH, LQKENI. V shed 1 base, J shed 3 bases, and the junction held 6 bases outside the gene matches. The CDR3 DNA reads TGTGCCAGCTCACCACGTGCTAGCGGATTCTACAATGAGCAGTTCTTC. This sequence encodes CASSPRASGFYNEQFF.

By sample share, this clone is large. The chain is built from TRBV6-8 and TRBJ1-2; D may be TRBD1 (5 bases). There are 15 residues in the CDR3. V was shortened by 0 bases and J by 4 bases, with 12 bases between the two germline ends. Germline values: CDR1 MNHGY, CDR2 SAAAGT. For the CDR3, the DNA is TGTGCCAGCAGTTACTCGACTTCAGGGATCTATGGCTACACCTTC. Protein sequence: CASSYSTSGIYGYTF.

The CDR3 loop is CASRYRGMAGELFF. In nucleotides, the CDR3 is TGTGCCAGCCGGTACAGGGGAATGGCCGGGGAGCTGTTTTTT. The chain employs TRBV11-3 and TRBJ2-2; TRBD1 aligns across 7 bases. This CDR3 has 14 residues. Trimming at V came to 8 bases and at J to 6 bases, leaving 9 bases not matched to a gene. Germline V gene lookup returns CDR1 SGHNT and CDR2 YENEEA.

This clone showed up just a few times. The V and J genes are TRBV28 and TRBJ2-7; tentatively, D is TRBD2 (6 bases). Germline assignment: CDR1 MDHEN and CDR2 SYDVKM. Trimming left V 5 bases short and J 4 bases short, with 12 bases between. This CDR3 is 13 amino acids long. CDR3 bases: TGTGCCAGCAGTACCGGGACTCCTTACGAGCAGTACTTC. The encoded protein is CASSTGTPYEQYF.

J is TRBJ1-4 and V is TRBV28, with unresolved D. This CDR3 contains 12 residues. The V gene lost 3 bases and the J gene lost 5 bases, with 4 bases spanning the gap. CDR1 is MDHEN and CDR2 is SYDVKM in the germline V gene. The CDR3 loop is CASSFSNEKLFF. DNA of the CDR3: TGTGCCAGCAGTTTTTCCAATGAAAAACTGTTTTTT.

The V gene is TRBV15, the J gene TRBJ2-3, with TRBD2 as a possible D gene (6 bases). V lost 1 base, J lost 2 bases, and 10 bases lay in between. Germline CDR1 is LNHNV and CDR2 is YYDKDF (reference sequence). This CDR3 has 15 residues. CDR3: CATSRVGGFTDTQYF. The CDR3 bases are TGTGCCACCAGCAGAGTCGGGGGATTCACAGATACGCAGTATTTT.

In this sample, this clone turned up a few times. The chain employs TRBV28 and TRBJ2-7; D is perhaps TRBD2 (5 bases). The germline gives CDR1 MDHEN, CDR2 SYDVKM. This CDR3 is built from 12 residues. The germline V and J ends were trimmed by 7 bases and 6 bases, with 13 bases remaining between them. CDR3 in DNA: TGTGCCAGCACTCCCCCCGGAGGCGAGCAGTACTTC. It specifies CASTPPGGEQYF.

This clone was seen a handful of times. This chain uses TRBV6-8 with TRBJ2-7; a possible D gene is TRBD2 (6 bases). V was shortened by 6 bases and J by 2 bases, with 14 bases between the two germline ends. CDR1 is MNHGY, CDR2 SAAAGT, per germline. The CDR3 is 14 amino acids. The CDR3 DNA reads as TGTGCCAGCAGATCCTCCGGGGGAACCTACGAGCAGTACTTC. Its translation: CASRSSGGTYEQYF.

In its sample, this clone was seen a few times. The gene calls are TRBV11-3 and TRBJ1-2; D call uncertain. Per germline, CDR1 SGHNT and CDR2 YENEEA. Trimming stripped 1 base from V and 8 bases from J, with 14 bases between. The CDR3 is made up of 14 amino acids. The CDR3 loop is CASSLGGVGRGYTF. CDR3 in DNA: TGTGCCAGCAGCTTAGGCGGTGTTGGCAGGGGCTACACCTTC.

This chain uses TRBV18 with TRBJ1-2; tentative D call: TRBD1 (6 bases). This CDR3 is built from 14 residues. Germline V gene data show CDR1 as KGHSH and CDR2 as LQKENI. The V end lost 2 bases, the J end lost 7 bases, and 14 bases lay between the germline ends. CDR3 nucleotide sequence: TGTGCCAGCTCACCAGATGCGGGGGCACGTGGCTACACCTTC. Amino acids: CASSPDAGARGYTF.

This clone is deemed medium-sized. The chain has TRBV11-3 and TRBJ2-1; 7 nucleotides align to TRBD2. The CDR3 has 15 residues. V was pared by 3 bases and J by 8 bases, with 10 bases of the junction left unmatched. CDR1 is SGHNT and CDR2 is YENEEA in the germline V gene. The CDR3 here is CASSFRSAGFYEQFF. In nucleotides, the CDR3 is TGTGCCAGCAGCTTCCGGTCAGCGGGATTCTATGAGCAGTTCTTC. The whole variable domain, filled in from reference TRBV11-3 and TRBJ2-1, reads EAGVVQSPRYKIIEKKQPVAFWCNPISGHNTLYWYLQNLGQGPELLIRYENEEAVDDSQLPKDRFSAERLKGVDSTLKIQPAELGDSAVYLCASSFRSAGFYEQFFGPGTRLTVL.

This clone has more than one count but fewer than ten. The rearrangement joins TRBV19 to TRBJ2-5; the D gene could be TRBD1 or TRBD2 (6 bases each). The CDR3 extends over 14 amino acids. The germline CDR1 and CDR2 sequences are LNHDA and SQIVND (reference sequence). Deletions cut 6 bases from V and 4 bases from J, with 15 bases between. CDR3 protein: CASSGGRYGETQYF. The CDR3, as DNA: TGTGCCAGTAGCGGGGGCCGCTATGGAGAGACCCAGTACTTC.

The sample holds a few counts of this clone. V and J are TRBV19 and TRBJ1-5; D may be TRBD1 (5 bases). Germline V lookup: CDR1 LNHDA, CDR2 SQIVND (reference sequence). The CDR3 contains 13 residues. V lost 7 bases to trimming and J lost 6 bases, with 13 bases between them. The CDR3 is CASNIWDGQPQHF. CDR3 nucleotide sequence: TGTGCCAGTAACATATGGGACGGTCAGCCCCAGCATTTT.

There are many counts of this clone. The chain is built from TRBV9 and TRBJ1-1; TRBD1 agrees at 8 bases. CDR1 SGDLS and CDR2 YYNGEE come from the germline V gene. The CDR3 spans 12 residues. With V trimmed by 5 bases and J by 13 bases, 10 bases remained unmatched. CDR3 residues: CASSQGALTVFF. The CDR3, as DNA: TGTGCCAGCAGTCAGGGGGCCCTTACGGTTTTCTTT.

This clone was counted a few times. The chain carries TRBV11-3 and TRBJ2-2; tentatively, D is TRBD2 (6 bases). The CDR3 consists of 18 residues. Trimming shortened V by 6 bases and J by 4 bases, and 24 bases separated the two germline ends. Per germline, CDR1 SGHNT and CDR2 YENEEA. CDR3 residues: CASRGLEGRVRGTGELFF. Here the CDR3 DNA reads TGTGCCAGCAGGGGATTGGAGGGAAGAGTAAGAGGCACCGGGGAGCTGTTTTTT.

This clone has more than one count but fewer than ten. V and J are TRBV28 and TRBJ1-4; D is uncertain. V lost 6 bases and J lost 6, with 14 bases in between. This CDR3 has 14 amino acids. Germline-derived CDR1 and CDR2 are MDHEN and SYDVKM. CDR3 sequence: CASRSSWRDEKLFF. In DNA, the CDR3 is TGTGCCAGCAGATCGTCCTGGCGGGATGAAAAACTGTTTTTT. Based on the CDR3 plus reference TRBV28 and TRBJ1-4, the full variable domain is DVKVTQSSRYLVKRTGEKVFLECVQDMDHENMFWYRQDPGLGLRLIYFSYDVKMKEKGDIPEGYSVSREKKERFSLILESASTNQTSMYLCASRSSWRDEKLFFGSGTQLSVL.

The V and J genes are TRBV6-8 and TRBJ1-1; D gene unclear. This CDR3 is built from 12 residues. V was cut by 1 base and J by 8 bases, with 8 bases left in between. Germline CDR1 MNHGY, CDR2 SAAAGT. The DNA for the CDR3 is TGTGCCAGCAGTTACTACGGATTCGAAGCTTTCTTT. Translated: CASSYYGFEAFF.

The rearrangement uses TRBV5-1 and TRBJ2-1, with 9 bases fitting TRBD1. This CDR3 spans 15 amino acids. CDR1 SGHRS and CDR2 YFSETQ come from the germline V gene. The V and J ends lost 2 bases and 4 bases, in that order; junction bases with no gene match: 4. The CDR3 DNA reads TGCGCCAGCAGCTTCTCGGGACAGGGATACAATGAGCAGTTCTTC. Its translation is CASSFSGQGYNEQFF.

The J gene is TRBJ1-1, the V gene TRBV28, with 8 bases that match TRBD1. CDR3 length: 13 residues. The V and J ends lost 3 bases and 11 bases, in that order; junction bases with no gene match: 8. Germline V CDR1 and CDR2: MDHEN, SYDVKM. The CDR3 sequence: CASSFRQGLGAFF. DNA for the CDR3: TGTGCCAGCAGTTTCAGACAGGGGCTAGGGGCTTTCTTT.

The chain uses TRBV5-1 and TRBJ2-6, with 7 bases aligning to TRBD1. V was pared by 5 bases and J by 2 bases, with 7 bases of the junction left unmatched. The CDR3 is 16 residues long. The germline CDR1 and CDR2 sequences are SGHRS and YFSETQ. In nucleotides, the CDR3 is TGCGCCAGCAGGCCGATCGACAGGGCTGGGGCCAACGTCCTGACTTTC. Translating gives CASRPIDRAGANVLTF.

Only a few counts were recorded for this clone. V usage is TRBV11-3 and J usage is TRBJ1-2; 12 bases are a match to TRBD1. The CDR3 is 14 amino acids. After removal of 3 bases from V and 14 bases from J, the junction contained 10 bases not matched to a gene. CDR1 and CDR2 from the germline V gene are SGHNT and YENEEA. CDR3 protein: CASSFDSGTGGFTF. The CDR3 region has the DNA TGTGCCAGCAGCTTCGACTCCGGGACAGGGGGCTTTACCTTC.

The chain combines TRBV11-3 with TRBJ1-1; 8 nucleotides align to TRBD1. The CDR3 contains 15 residues. The germline CDR1 and CDR2 sequences are SGHNT and YENEEA. J lost 1 base, V lost 5 bases, and 6 bases had no gene match. CDR3 amino acids: CASSPPDRGNTEAFF. The CDR3 coding sequence is TGTGCCAGCAGCCCACCCGACAGGGGGAACACTGAAGCTTTCTTT.

This clone was counted between two and nine times. The chain uses TRBV7-4 and TRBJ1-5, with D unclear. CDR3 length equals 13 residues. Germline assignment: CDR1 SGHVT and CDR2 SQSDAQ. Deletions cut 1 base from V and 9 bases from J, with 10 bases between. The CDR3 DNA is TGTGCCAGCAGCTTAGACCGTAGTGGGCCCCAGCATTTT. Amino acid sequence: CASSLDRSGPQHF.

The chain combines TRBV11-3 with TRBJ1-2; D may be TRBD1 (6 bases). The CDR3 consists of 15 residues. Trimming stripped 3 bases from V and 8 bases from J, with 19 bases between. The germline gives CDR1 SGHNT, CDR2 YENEEA. The CDR3: CASSLPTGGWWGYTF. CDR3 nucleotides: TGTGCCAGCAGCTTGCCAACCGGGGGCTGGTGGGGCTACACCTTC.

The rearrangement links TRBV28 to TRBJ1-4; no reliable D call. Trimming stripped 4 bases from V and 7 bases from J, with 13 bases between. This CDR3 is built from 14 residues. Germline assignment: CDR1 MDHEN and CDR2 SYDVKM. CDR3 residues: CASSSELEPEKLFF. The CDR3 DNA follows: TGTGCCAGCAGTTCCGAATTGGAGCCTGAAAAACTGTTTTTT.

This clone has more than one count but fewer than ten. This rearrangement joins TRBV16 to TRBJ1-1, with no clear D. CDR3 size: 14 residues. Trimming took 2 bases from V and 0 from J, leaving 7 bases between them. The germline V gene has CDR1 KGHSY and CDR2 FQNENV. The CDR3 reads CASSQRRLNTEAFF. CDR3 nucleotides: TGTGCCAGCAGCCAACGTAGGCTGAACACTGAAGCTTTCTTT.